Below are 14 T cell receptor beta chains sequenced from a single sample in a study of cytomegalovirus exposure and HLA in healthy donors. PCR amplification relied on 60 Vbeta primers (plus 13 Jbeta primers). TCRdb's copy holds only in-frame clones and misses some; the assay was immunoSEQ multiplex PCR. The sample shows approximately 140,000 clones, 75% to 80% of them seen only once. Specimen: PBMCs. The receptors come from a man aged 18-30 years in good health and CMV-seronegative.

This clone was seen a single time. The chain carries TRBV5-5 and TRBJ1-6; no clear D gene. This CDR3 contains 16 residues. CDR1 is SGHKS and CDR2 is YYEKEE in the germline V gene (reference sequence). Deletions cut 0 bases from V and 0 bases from J, with 7 bases between. CDR3 loop: CASSLVPSSYNSPLHF. The CDR3 region has the DNA TGTGCCAGCAGCTTGGTGCCGAGCTCCTATAATTCACCCCTCCACTTT.

The V call is TRBV5-1, the J call TRBJ2-5; D might be TRBD1 (5 bases). Deletions cut 3 bases from V and 0 bases from J, with 9 bases between. The V gene's germline CDR1 is SGHRS and CDR2 YFSETQ. This CDR3 comprises 14 residues. The CDR3 DNA reads as TGCGCCAGCAGCTCCCTGACAGACCAAGAGACCCAGTACTTC. Amino acid sequence: CASSSLTDQETQYF.

V and J are TRBV7-9 and TRBJ2-2; perhaps TRBD1 as D (6 bases). The V and J ends lost 3 bases and 5 bases respectively, with 19 bases between them. Germline CDR1 SEHNR, CDR2 FQNEAQ (reference sequence). The CDR3 is 17 amino acids. The CDR3 bases are TGTGCCAGCAGCTTGGGGGCGCGGAAGGGTATGACCGGGGAGCTGTTTTTT. Translated: CASSLGARKGMTGELFF. Complete variable domain (other parts from reference TRBV7-9 and TRBJ2-2): DTGVSQNPRHKITKRGQNVTFRCDPISEHNRLYWYRQTLGQGPEFLTYFQNEAQLEKSRLLSDRFSAERPKGSFSTLEIQRTEQGDSAMYLCASSLGARKGMTGELFFGEGSRLTVL.

V is TRBV7-9 and J is TRBJ1-4; TRBD1 is a possible D gene (5 bases). In germline, CDR1 is SEHNR, CDR2 FQNEAQ (reference sequence). V lost 4 bases, J lost 0 bases, and 9 bases lay in between. The length of the CDR3 is 15 residues. In DNA, the CDR3 is TGTGCCAGCAGCTACGGGGGACCAACTAATGAAAAACTGTTTTTT. Amino acids: CASSYGGPTNEKLFF. The full variable domain, in which reference TRBV7-9 and TRBJ1-4 provide the parts outside the CDR3, is DTGVSQNPRHKITKRGQNVTFRCDPISEHNRLYWYRQTLGQGPEFLTYFQNEAQLEKSRLLSDRFSAERPKGSFSTLEIQRTEQGDSAMYLCASSYGGPTNEKLFFGSGTQLSVL.

The CDR3 sequence is CASSFSPGGEGYEQYF. CDR3 nucleotides: TGTGCCAGCAGCTTTTCCCCGGGGGGAGAAGGATACGAGCAGTACTTC. The rearrangement links TRBV5-6 to TRBJ2-7, with 7 bases matching TRBD2. The trim removed 2 bases at V and 4 bases at J, leaving 12 bases unmatched. The CDR3 length is 16 residues. Germline CDR1 and CDR2: SGHDT and YYEEEE.

The rearrangement links TRBV25-1 to TRBJ2-2; 13 bases are shared with TRBD2. The CDR3 loop spans 17 amino acids. The germline CDR1 and CDR2 sequences are MGHDK and SYGVNS. Trimming removed 5 bases from V and 0 bases from J; junction bases left unmatched: 3. The CDR3, as DNA: TGTGCCAGCAGTAGGGGACTAGCGGGAACGAACACCGGGGAGCTGTTTTTT. It is translated as CASSRGLAGTNTGELFF.

The genes are TRBV7-6 and TRBJ2-5; weak D call: TRBD1 (7 bases). The DNA end is more similar to TRBJ2-7, so the J call may be wrong. The germline gives CDR1 SGHVS, CDR2 FNYEAQ. This CDR3 is built from 13 residues. CDR3 sequence (DNA): TGTGCCAGCAGCCGCGGGACAGCCTACGAGCAGTACTTC. Translating gives CASSRGTAYEQYF.

CDR3 coding DNA: TGCGCCAGCAGCCAACCTGCCCAGGGGTATGGCTACACCTTC. This codes for CASSQPAQGYGYTF. The V gene is TRBV4-1, the J gene TRBJ1-2, with a weak D call TRBD1 (6 bases). CDR1 is MGHRA, CDR2 YSYEKL, per germline. The length of the CDR3 is 14 residues. V lost 2 bases to trimming and J lost 5 bases, with 12 bases between them.

The chain carries TRBV2 and TRBJ2-1; 12 positions agree with TRBD2. Trimming cost V 4 bases and J 6 bases; bases outside gene matches: 7. CDR3 size: 16 residues. Germline-derived CDR1 and CDR2 are SNHLY and FYNNEI. Here the CDR3 DNA reads TGTGCCAGCAGTGGACCGCTAGCGGGGGGGATCAATGAGCAGTTCTTC. Translating gives CASSGPLAGGINEQFF.

The V and J genes are TRBV7-6 and TRBJ1-2; TRBD1 matches at 9 bases. Germline values: CDR1 SGHVS, CDR2 FNYEAQ. Trimming removed 2 bases from V and 8 bases from J; junction bases left unmatched: 9. The CDR3 totals 15 residues. The CDR3 DNA reads as TGTGCCAGCAGCTTAACCGGACAGGGGAGGACCGGCTACACCTTC. Its protein is CASSLTGQGRTGYTF.

The V call is TRBV5-6, the J call TRBJ2-1; 8 bases fit TRBD2. Germline-derived CDR1 and CDR2 are SGHDT and YYEEEE. V dropped 4 bases and J dropped 4; count of bases not matched to a gene: 10. CDR3 length equals 16 residues. The DNA for the CDR3 is TGTGCCAGCAGCGACGGCGGGAGCGGGGGTTACAATGAGCAGTTCTTC. Its translation: CASSDGGSGGYNEQFF. The complete variable domain, with remaining parts taken from reference TRBV5-6 and TRBJ2-1, reads DAGVTQSPTHLIKTRGQQVTLRCSPKSGHDTVSWYQQALGQGPQFIFQYYEEEERQRGNFPDRFSGHQFPNYSSELNVNALLLGDSALYLCASSDGGSGGYNEQFFGPGTRLTVL.

The chain couples TRBV5-4 to TRBJ1-1; 7 bases map to TRBD1. Trimming removed 8 bases from V and 7 bases from J; junction bases left unmatched: 17. The CDR3 covers 15 residues. Germline values: CDR1 SGHNT, CDR2 YYREEE (reference sequence). CDR3 sequence reads: CASRTEGARVHEAFF. For the CDR3, the DNA is TGTGCCAGTCGAACTGAGGGGGCTCGGGTACATGAAGCTTTCTTT.

Here the CDR3 DNA reads TGTGCCAGCAGTGAGGGGACAAGGGCCCGGCAGTACTTC. Translation gives CASSEGTRARQYF. The rearrangement uses TRBV6-1 and TRBJ2-7; D is possibly TRBD1 (6 bases). Trimming removed 3 bases at V and 9 bases at J, with 15 bases between. Looked up from germline, CDR1 is MNHNS and CDR2 is SASEGT. The CDR3 is 13 amino acids.

This clone occurred once. This sequence joins TRBV6-1 and TRBJ2-3; 9 nucleotides align to TRBD2. The CDR3 length is 14 residues. Germline CDR1 reads MNHNS; CDR2 reads SASEGT. V lost 4 bases and J lost 7; bases outside the gene matches: 6. DNA of the CDR3: TGTGCCAGCAGTGGACTAGCGGCGGGGAATACGCAGTATTTT. Protein sequence: CASSGLAAGNTQYF.